This TCR beta chain comes out of a study of glioma-infiltrating T cells after dendritic cell vaccination. Overall study: Samples are from glioblastoma patients in Phase I and II dendritic cell vaccine trials.

Time point reported: after dendritic cell vaccination, including at tumor progression/relapse. Isocitrate dehydrogenase mutation was absent in all glioblastoma patients. The germline CDR1 and CDR2 sequences are SGHNT and YYREEE (reference sequence). The V and J ends lost 4 bases and 2 bases, in that order; junction bases with no gene match: 5. CDR3 length: 16 residues. Generated by immunoSEQ multiplex PCR, the TCRdb table keeps only in-frame clones and is missing some. The sample consists of about 99,000 clones, approximately 80% of them appearing once. This sequence was found in a human donor with glioblastoma. Source: blood, taken after dendritic cell vaccination. This chain uses TRBV5-4 with TRBJ2-1, with 11 bases identical to TRBD2. For the CDR3, the DNA is TGTGCCAGCAGCCCGGGACTAGCGGATCCCTACAATGAGCAGTTCTTC. This codes for CASSPGLADPYNEQFF.